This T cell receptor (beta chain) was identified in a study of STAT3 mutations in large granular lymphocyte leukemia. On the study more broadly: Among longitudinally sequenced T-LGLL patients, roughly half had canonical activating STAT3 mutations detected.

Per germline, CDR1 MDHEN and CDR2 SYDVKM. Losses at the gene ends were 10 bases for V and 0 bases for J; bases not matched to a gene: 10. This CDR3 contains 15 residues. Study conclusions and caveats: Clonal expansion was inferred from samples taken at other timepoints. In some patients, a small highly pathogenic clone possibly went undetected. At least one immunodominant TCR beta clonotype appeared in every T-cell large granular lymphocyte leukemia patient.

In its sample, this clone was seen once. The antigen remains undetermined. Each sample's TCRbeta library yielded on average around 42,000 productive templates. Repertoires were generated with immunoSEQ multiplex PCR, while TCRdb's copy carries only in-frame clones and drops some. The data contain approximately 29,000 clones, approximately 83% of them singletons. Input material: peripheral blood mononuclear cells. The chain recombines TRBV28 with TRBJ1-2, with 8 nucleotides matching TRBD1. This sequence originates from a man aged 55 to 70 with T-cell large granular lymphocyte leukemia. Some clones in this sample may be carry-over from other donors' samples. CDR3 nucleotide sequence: TGTGCCAACCGCGGGGGACAGGAGACTAACTATGGCTACACCTTC. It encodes CANRGGQETNYGYTF.